The next 22 T cell receptor beta chains were all read from a single sample in a study of T cells in Graves' hyperthyroidism and ophthalmopathy. TCR beta CDR3 sequences were amplified from RNA transcripts. Carried out on the TCR CDR3, a first-round RT-PCR used the HTBI primer set. Each CDR3 protein gets one entry after TCRdb re-called the multiplex PCR reads with MiXCR. Of some 210,000 distinct CDR3 sequences in the sample, more than 15% were seen once. Sequences were obtained from blood. The receptors here all came from a man in his forties or fifties with Graves' hyperthyroidism.

There are many counts of this clonotype. The V gene is TRBV13, the J gene TRBJ2-7; D perhaps matches TRBD2 (7 bases). CDR3 length equals 15 residues. Trimming removed 5 bases from V and 5 bases from J, with 19 bases in between. Looked up from germline, CDR1 is PRHDT and CDR2 is FYEKMQ (reference sequence). The CDR3 sequence is CASSGGGSGQNEQYF. CDR3 bases: TGTGCCAGCAGCGGCGGGGGCTCCGGTCAGAACGAGCAGTACTTC.

This clonotype was recorded at least ten times. This chain links TRBV5-5 with TRBJ2-3; D might be TRBD2 (5 bases). The CDR3 has 14 residues. CDR1 SGHKS and CDR2 YYEKEE come from the germline V gene (reference sequence). The V and J ends lost 0 bases and 5 bases respectively, with 10 bases between them. The CDR3 is CASSLGGLGDTQYF. The CDR3 bases are TGTGCCAGCAGCTTGGGCGGGCTGGGAGATACGCAGTATTTT.

Of note for this clonotype: The conserved final phenylalanine or tryptophan is absent from the CDR3, which likely points to a read error. This chain links TRBV6-5 with TRBJ1-5; D perhaps matches TRBD1 (6 bases). V lost 7 bases, J lost 2 bases, and 18 bases lay in between. The CDR3 is 16 residues long. The germline gives CDR1 MNHEY, CDR2 SVGAGI. CDR3 DNA sequence: TGTGCCAGCAATAGTGCCAGGGGTTTGGGCAATCAGCCCCAGCATTCT. Amino acids: CASNSARGLGNQPQHS.

The chain has TRBV2 and TRBJ2-1; TRBD2 matches 13 bases. Germline CDR1 reads SNHLY; CDR2 reads FYNNEI. The CDR3 has 18 amino acids. Germline trimming cut 6 bases from V and 0 bases from J; bases unmatched to any gene: 8. CDR3 sequence: CASRGLAGSTSSYNEQFF. The CDR3 region has the DNA TGTGCCAGCAGGGGACTAGCGGGATCAACATCCTCCTACAATGAGCAGTTCTTC.

This clonotype was seen at least ten times. The CDR3 loop is CAISASGSGLAGGRVKTDTQYF. CDR3 bases: TGTGCCATCAGTGCTTCAGGGAGCGGACTAGCGGGAGGGCGCGTGAAGACAGATACGCAGTATTTT. The rearrangement links TRBV10-3 to TRBJ2-3; the match to TRBD2 covers 15 bases. From germline, CDR1 is ENHRY and CDR2 SYGVKD. V dropped 4 bases and J dropped 3; count of bases not matched to a gene: 20. The CDR3 contains 22 residues.

This clonotype was recorded many times. The chain uses TRBV5-8 and TRBJ1-4; D remains unclear. Per the germline V gene, CDR1 is SGHTS and CDR2 is YDEGEE. There are 15 residues in the CDR3. Between the trimmed V and J ends, which lost 4 bases and 2 bases, there was a span of 12 bases. The CDR3 here is CASSPYSGTNEKLFF. The CDR3 coding sequence is TGTGCCAGCAGCCCTTATTCGGGGACTAATGAAAAACTGTTTTTT.

The sample holds a few counts of this clonotype. V and J are TRBV7-8 and TRBJ1-5, with 8 bases fitting TRBD1. Losses at the gene ends were 0 bases for V and 7 bases for J; bases not matched to a gene: 8. The CDR3 is 16 residues long. Germline values: CDR1 SGHVS, CDR2 FQNEAQ. The CDR3 nucleotides are TGTGCCAGCAGCTTAGCGAGGACAGGGAAAAGCCAGCCCCAGCATTTT. It yields the protein CASSLARTGKSQPQHF. Based on the CDR3 plus reference TRBV7-8 and TRBJ1-5, the full variable domain is GAGVSQSPRYKVAKRGQDVALRCDPISGHVSLFWYQQALGQGPEFLTYFQNEAQLDKSGLPSDRFFAERPEGSVSTLKIQRTQQEDSAVYLCASSLARTGKSQPQHFGDGTRLSIL.

In the case of this clonotype: At one of its ends the junction is not consistent with the germline gene, which may arise from a read error. The gene calls are TRBV12-3 or TRBV12-4 and TRBJ1-4, with D tentatively TRBD1 (5 bases). This CDR3 contains 14 residues. CDR3 nucleotides: TGTACCAGCAGTTTATCAGGGTCTCGTGAAAAACTGTTTTTT. Encoded protein: CTSSLSGSREKLFF.

Of note for this clonotype: A much larger clone sits a single nucleotide away, making a read error possible. V gene TRBV7-3 combines with J gene TRBJ1-1; D is unresolved. Germline CDR1 and CDR2: SGHTA and FQGTGA. The V end lost 1 base, the J end lost 13 bases, and 10 bases lay between the germline ends. The CDR3 is 11 amino acids. The CDR3 is CASSLRTDVFF. DNA of the CDR3: TGTGCCAGCAGCTTAAGAACAGACGTTTTCTTT.

This clonotype was observed many times. The CDR3 DNA reads as TGTGCCAGCAGTACCCACGCGGACGTGTCAGATACGCAGTATTTT. Protein: CASSTHADVSDTQYF. V is TRBV5-5 and J is TRBJ2-3; D is ambiguous. Germline-derived CDR1 and CDR2 are SGHKS and YYEKEE (reference sequence). The V and J ends lost 5 bases and 4 bases respectively, with 17 bases between them. The CDR3 loop spans 15 amino acids. Together with reference TRBV5-5 and TRBJ2-3, the CDR3 gives the full variable domain: DAGVTQSPTHLIKTRGQQVTLRCSPISGHKSVSWYQQVLGQGPQFIFQYYEKEERGRGNFPDRFSARQFPNYSSELNVNALLLGDSALYLCASSTHADVSDTQYFGPGTRLTVL.

The V call is TRBV19, the J call TRBJ2-1; TRBD1 is a possible D gene (5 bases). The CDR3 is 17 residues long. Germline CDR1 is LNHDA and CDR2 is SQIVND (reference sequence). Trimming shortened V by 3 bases and J by 0 bases, and 15 bases separated the two germline ends. In DNA form, the CDR3 reads TGTGCCAGTAGTATTGTTTTCACAGGCCCCTCCTACAATGAGCAGTTCTTC. Translation gives CASSIVFTGPSYNEQFF.

This clonotype was seen many times. J is TRBJ1-5 and V is TRBV28; unclear D gene. Germline V gene data show CDR1 as MDHEN and CDR2 as SYDVKM. The CDR3 has 15 residues. V dropped 3 bases and J dropped 1 base, with 10 bases sitting between them. The CDR3 nucleotides are TGTGCCAGCAGTTTTGGTTTAAGGAGCAATCAGCCCCAGCATTTT. It yields the protein CASSFGLRSNQPQHF.

Only a few counts were recorded for this clonotype. A single base separates this from a much larger clone, so it may be a read error. The chain links TRBV10-3 to TRBJ1-5, with TRBD1 as a possible D gene (6 bases). CDR1 ENHRY and CDR2 SYGVKD come from the germline V gene. CDR3 length: 13 amino acids. Deletions cut 8 bases from V and 2 bases from J, with 10 bases between. CDR3 residues: CAIQGTRNQPQHF. The CDR3 DNA is TGTGCCATCCAGGGGACTCGCAATCAGCCCCAGCATTTT.

This clonotype was found a few times. The rearrangement joins TRBV10-2 to TRBJ2-3; 11 bases map to TRBD2. This CDR3 is 14 amino acids long. V dropped 5 bases and J dropped 3; count of bases not matched to a gene: 1. Germline lookup yields CDR1 WSHSY and CDR2 SAAADI. CDR3 coding DNA: TGCGCCAGCAGTACTAGCGGGAGAACAGATACGCAGTATTTT. It codes for CASSTSGRTDTQYF.

This clonotype was found many times. This chain's CDR3 is CASSLGRRGNQPQHF. The CDR3 DNA is TGTGCCAGCAGCTTAGGGAGGCGAGGCAATCAGCCCCAGCATTTT. This rearrangement joins TRBV7-8 to TRBJ1-5, with D unclear. The CDR3 covers 15 residues. Trimming shortened V by 1 base and J by 2 bases, and 9 bases separated the two germline ends. CDR1 is SGHVS and CDR2 is FQNEAQ in the germline V gene. The full variable domain, rest sourced from reference TRBV7-8 and TRBJ1-5, is GAGVSQSPRYKVAKRGQDVALRCDPISGHVSLFWYQQALGQGPEFLTYFQNEAQLDKSGLPSDRFFAERPEGSVSTLKIQRTQQEDSAVYLCASSLGRRGNQPQHFGDGTRLSIL.

This clonotype was detected ten times or more. The chain carries TRBV12-3 or TRBV12-4 and TRBJ1-5; a weak D match, TRBD1 (6 bases). CDR3 length: 16 residues. V lost 4 bases and J 5 bases, leaving 18 bases between the germline ends. The CDR3 DNA reads TGTGCCAGCAGTTATTCTTTTGGGGGCGTCGATCAGCCCCAGCATTTT. Its protein product is CASSYSFGGVDQPQHF.

The chain employs TRBV20-1 and TRBJ2-4, with D perhaps TRBD1 (6 bases). CDR1 and CDR2 (germline): DFQATT, SNEGSKA (reference sequence). Between the trimmed V and J ends, which lost 6 bases and 0 bases, there was a span of 9 bases. The CDR3 is 13 amino acids. The CDR3 reads CSAGQLAKNIQYF. The CDR3 bases are TGCAGTGCCGGACAGCTAGCCAAAAACATTCAGTACTTC.

This clonotype was seen only once. V gene TRBV5-1 combines with J gene TRBJ2-5, with 7 bases aligning to TRBD1. CDR1 SGHRS and CDR2 YFSETQ come from the germline V gene. V lost 2 bases and J lost 2; bases outside the gene matches: 3. The CDR3 is 14 amino acids. The CDR3 region is CASSFGTAQETQYF. DNA of the CDR3: TGCGCCAGCAGCTTCGGGACAGCTCAAGAGACCCAGTACTTC.

This clonotype was detected many times. In DNA, the CDR3 is TGTGCCAGCAGTCCCCCCCGCGGGGGGCAGTACTTC. It yields the protein CASSPPRGGQYF. The rearrangement uses TRBV28 and TRBJ2-7; 7 nucleotides align to TRBD2. Trimming cost V 5 bases and J 9 bases; bases outside gene matches: 7. Germline V lookup: CDR1 MDHEN, CDR2 SYDVKM. The length of the CDR3 is 12 residues.

The chain links TRBV19 to TRBJ1-2; TRBD1 might be the D (5 bases). From germline, CDR1 is LNHDA and CDR2 SQIVND (reference sequence). Trimming shortened V by 5 bases and J by 3 bases, and 16 bases separated the two germline ends. CDR3 length equals 15 residues. CDR3 residues: CASSLRDPRYYGYTF. The CDR3 region has the DNA TGTGCCAGTAGTCTCCGGGACCCAAGATACTATGGCTACACCTTC.

This clonotype appeared many times. J is TRBJ2-5 and V is TRBV11-2; 12 nucleotides align to TRBD2. With V trimmed by 3 bases and J by 2 bases, 4 bases remained unmatched. In germline, CDR1 is SGHAT, CDR2 FQNNGV. CDR3 length equals 16 residues. The CDR3: CASSFPGLAGQETQYF. The CDR3 coding sequence is TGTGCCAGCAGCTTTCCCGGACTAGCGGGACAAGAGACCCAGTACTTC.

The chain has TRBV20-1 and TRBJ2-7; 8 bases are a match to TRBD1. The CDR3 contains 15 residues. Looked up from germline, CDR1 is DFQATT and CDR2 is SNEGSKA (reference sequence). Trimming took 1 base from V and 2 from J; bases not matched to a gene: 7. The CDR3 bases are TGCAGTGCTAGAGGGGACAGGCTAGGGACCTACGAGCAGTACTTC. It is translated as CSARGDRLGTYEQYF.